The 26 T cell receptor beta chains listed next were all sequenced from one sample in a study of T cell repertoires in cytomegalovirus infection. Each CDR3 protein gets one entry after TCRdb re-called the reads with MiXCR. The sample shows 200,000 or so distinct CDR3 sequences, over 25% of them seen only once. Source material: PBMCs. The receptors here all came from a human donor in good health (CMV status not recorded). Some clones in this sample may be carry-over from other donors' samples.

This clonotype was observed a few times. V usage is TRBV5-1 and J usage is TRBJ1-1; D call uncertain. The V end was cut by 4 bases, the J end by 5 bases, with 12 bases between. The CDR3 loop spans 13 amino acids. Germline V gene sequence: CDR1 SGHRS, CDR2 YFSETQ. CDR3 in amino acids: CASSRRPDTEAFF. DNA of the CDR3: TGCGCCAGCAGCCGTAGGCCGGATACTGAAGCTTTCTTT.

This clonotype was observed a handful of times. The CDR3 loop is CASWRPTGYQETQYF. In DNA, the CDR3 is TGTGCCAGCTGGCGCCCAACGGGGTACCAAGAGACCCAGTACTTC. The chain links TRBV6-2 or TRBV6-3 to TRBJ2-5; TRBD2 might be the D (5 bases). Per germline, CDR1 MNHEY and CDR2 SVGEGT. This CDR3 region has 15 residues. The V end was cut by 8 bases, the J end by 0 bases, with 16 bases between.

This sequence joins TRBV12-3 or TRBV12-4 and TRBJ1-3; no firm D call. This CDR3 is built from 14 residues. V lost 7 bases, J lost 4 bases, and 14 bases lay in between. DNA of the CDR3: TGTGCCAGCACCGCCGAGGCGGCGGGAAACACCATATATTTT. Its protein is CASTAEAAGNTIYF.

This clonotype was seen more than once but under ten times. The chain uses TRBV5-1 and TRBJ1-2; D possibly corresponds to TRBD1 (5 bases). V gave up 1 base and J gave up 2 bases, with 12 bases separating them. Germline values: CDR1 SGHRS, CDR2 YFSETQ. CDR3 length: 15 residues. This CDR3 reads CASSLSSGSNYGYTF. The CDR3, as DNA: TGCGCCAGCAGCTTGTCGTCAGGGTCGAACTATGGCTACACCTTC.

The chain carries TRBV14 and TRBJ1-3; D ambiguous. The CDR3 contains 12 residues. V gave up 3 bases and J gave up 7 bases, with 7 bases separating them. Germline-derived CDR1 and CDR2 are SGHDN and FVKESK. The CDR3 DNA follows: TGTGCCAGCAGCCAGTTCGACAACACCATATATTTT. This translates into CASSQFDNTIYF.

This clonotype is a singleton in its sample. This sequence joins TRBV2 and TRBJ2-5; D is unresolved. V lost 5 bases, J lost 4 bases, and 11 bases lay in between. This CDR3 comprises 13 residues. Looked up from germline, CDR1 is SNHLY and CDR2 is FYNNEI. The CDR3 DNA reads TGTGCCAGCAGTACCGATTCAAGAGAGACCCAGTACTTC. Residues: CASSTDSRETQYF.

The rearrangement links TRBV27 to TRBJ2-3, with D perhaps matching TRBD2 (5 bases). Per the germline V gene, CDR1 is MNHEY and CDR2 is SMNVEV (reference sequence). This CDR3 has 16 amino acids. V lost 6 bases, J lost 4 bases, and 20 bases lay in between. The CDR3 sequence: CASSHLSRGEADTQYF. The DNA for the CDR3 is TGTGCCAGCAGCCATTTATCTCGGGGAGAAGCAGATACGCAGTATTTT.

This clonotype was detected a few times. The CDR3 spells CASSKDRVRDTEAFF. DNA of the CDR3: TGTGCCAGCAGCAAGGACAGGGTAAGGGACACTGAAGCTTTCTTT. The chain combines TRBV5-6 with TRBJ1-1; 8 nucleotides match TRBD1. The germline V gene encodes CDR1 SGHDT and CDR2 YYEEEE. V trimming: 4 bases; J trimming: 3 bases; junction bases outside the gene matches: 8. This CDR3 spans 15 amino acids.

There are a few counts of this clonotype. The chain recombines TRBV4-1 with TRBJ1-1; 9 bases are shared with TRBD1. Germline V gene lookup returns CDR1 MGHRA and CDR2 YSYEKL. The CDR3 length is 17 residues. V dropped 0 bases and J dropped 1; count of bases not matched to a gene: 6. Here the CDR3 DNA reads TGCGCCAGCAGCCAAGACTCACAGGGGGCTCCGAACACTGAAGCTTTCTTT. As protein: CASSQDSQGAPNTEAFF.

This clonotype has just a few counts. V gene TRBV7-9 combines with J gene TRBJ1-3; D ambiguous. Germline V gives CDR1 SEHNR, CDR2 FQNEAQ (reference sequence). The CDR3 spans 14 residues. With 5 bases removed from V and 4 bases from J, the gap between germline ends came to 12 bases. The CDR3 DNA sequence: TGTGCCAGCAGCCCCCCGGGTCGGGGAAACACCATATATTTT. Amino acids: CASSPPGRGNTIYF.

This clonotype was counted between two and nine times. CDR3 protein: CASSPTTGGNTIYF. The DNA of the CDR3 is TGTGCCAGCAGCCCCACCACGGGTGGAAACACCATATATTTT. The rearrangement joins TRBV7-8 to TRBJ1-3; D is undetermined. The ends were cut back, 5 bases at V and 3 bases at J, with 11 bases in the middle. Germline assignment: CDR1 SGHVS and CDR2 FQNEAQ. The CDR3 has 14 residues.

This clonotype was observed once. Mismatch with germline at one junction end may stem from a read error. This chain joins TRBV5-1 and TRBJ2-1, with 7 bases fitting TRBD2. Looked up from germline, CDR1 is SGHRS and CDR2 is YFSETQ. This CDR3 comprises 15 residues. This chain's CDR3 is CASSLDASGPNEQIF. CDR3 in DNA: TGCGCCAGCAGCTTGGATGCTAGCGGTCCTAATGAGCAGATCTTC. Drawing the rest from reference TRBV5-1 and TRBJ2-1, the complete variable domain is KAGVTQTPRYLIKTRGQQVTLSCSPISGHRSVSWYQQTPGQGLQFLFEYFSETQRNKGNFPGRFSGRQFSNSRSEMNVSTLELGDSALYLCASSLDASGPNEQIFGPGTRLTVL.

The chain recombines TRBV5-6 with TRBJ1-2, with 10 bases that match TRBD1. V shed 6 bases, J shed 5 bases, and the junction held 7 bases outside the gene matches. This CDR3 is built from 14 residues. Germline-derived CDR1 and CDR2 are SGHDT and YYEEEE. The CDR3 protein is CASTDRGRNYGYTF. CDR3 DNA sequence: TGTGCCAGCACCGACAGGGGGCGAAATTATGGCTACACCTTC.

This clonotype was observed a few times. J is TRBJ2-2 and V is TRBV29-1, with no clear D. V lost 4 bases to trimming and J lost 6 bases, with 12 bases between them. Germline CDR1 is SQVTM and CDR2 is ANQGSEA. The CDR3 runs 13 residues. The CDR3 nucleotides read TGCAGCGTTGGGTCCGGAGTTCCCGGGGAGCTGTTTTTT. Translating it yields CSVGSGVPGELFF.

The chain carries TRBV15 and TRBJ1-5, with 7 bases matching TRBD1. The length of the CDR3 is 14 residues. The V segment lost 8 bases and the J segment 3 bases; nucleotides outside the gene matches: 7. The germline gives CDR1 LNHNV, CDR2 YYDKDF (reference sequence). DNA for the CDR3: TGTGCCACCCATAACAGGGGAAACAATCAGCCCCAGCATTTT. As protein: CATHNRGNNQPQHF.

CDR3 DNA sequence: TGTGCCAGCAGTGAACAACAGGGCACCACTGAAGCTTTCTTT. Translated: CASSEQQGTTEAFF. The V gene is TRBV6-4, the J gene TRBJ1-1, with D possibly TRBD1 on 6 matching bases. Deletions cut 3 bases from V and 4 bases from J, with 12 bases between. Germline V gene data show CDR1 as MRHNA and CDR2 as SNTAGT. This CDR3 comprises 14 residues.

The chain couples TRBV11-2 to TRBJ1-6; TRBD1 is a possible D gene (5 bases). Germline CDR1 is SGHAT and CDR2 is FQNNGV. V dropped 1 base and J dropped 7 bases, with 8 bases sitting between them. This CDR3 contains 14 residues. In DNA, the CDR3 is TGTGCCAGCAGCTTAGGAGGGGAGAATTCACCCCTCCACTTT. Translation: CASSLGGENSPLHF. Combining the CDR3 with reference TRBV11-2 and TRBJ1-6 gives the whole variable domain EAGVAQSPRYKIIEKRQSVAFWCNPISGHATLYWYQQILGQGPKLLIQFQNNGVVDDSQLPKDRFSAERLKGVDSTLKIQPAKLEDSAVYLCASSLGGENSPLHFGNGTRLTVT.

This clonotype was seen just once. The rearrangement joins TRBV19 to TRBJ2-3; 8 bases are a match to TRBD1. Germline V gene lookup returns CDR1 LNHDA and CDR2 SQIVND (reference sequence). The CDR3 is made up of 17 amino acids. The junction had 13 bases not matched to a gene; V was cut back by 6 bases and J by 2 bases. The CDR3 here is CASRMRDRLYSTDTQYF. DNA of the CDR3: TGTGCCAGTAGGATGCGGGACAGGTTATACTCCACAGATACGCAGTATTTT.

The CDR3 DNA reads TGTGCCAGCAGCCAAGGGATACAGAACTATGGCTACACCTTC. It translates to CASSQGIQNYGYTF. V is TRBV4-2 and J is TRBJ1-2; D gene ambiguous. The V gene lost 1 base and the J gene lost 2 bases, with 8 bases spanning the gap. The CDR3 consists of 14 residues. Germline V gene lookup returns CDR1 LGHNA and CDR2 YNFKEQ.

The chain's CDR3 is CASSYSGAGSGEQYF. In DNA form, the CDR3 reads TGTGCCAGCAGTTACTCTGGGGCAGGTTCGGGGGAGCAGTACTTC. This chain connects TRBV6-5 to TRBJ2-7; D could derive from TRBD1 or TRBD2 (5 bases each). V was pared by 0 bases and J by 7 bases, with 16 bases between. The CDR3 has 15 residues. Per the germline V gene, CDR1 is MNHEY and CDR2 is SVGAGI.

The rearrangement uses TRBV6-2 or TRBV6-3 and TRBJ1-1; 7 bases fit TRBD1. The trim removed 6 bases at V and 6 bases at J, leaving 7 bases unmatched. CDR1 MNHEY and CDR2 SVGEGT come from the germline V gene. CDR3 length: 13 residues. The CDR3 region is CASSRNQGAEAFF. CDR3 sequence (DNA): TGTGCCAGCAGCCGTAATCAGGGGGCTGAAGCTTTCTTT.

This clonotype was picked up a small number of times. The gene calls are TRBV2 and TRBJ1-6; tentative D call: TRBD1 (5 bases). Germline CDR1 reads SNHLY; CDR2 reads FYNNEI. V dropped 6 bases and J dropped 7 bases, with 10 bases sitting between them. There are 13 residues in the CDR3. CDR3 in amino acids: CASSRRGNSPLHF. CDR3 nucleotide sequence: TGTGCCAGCAGCAGAAGGGGCAATTCACCCCTCCACTTT. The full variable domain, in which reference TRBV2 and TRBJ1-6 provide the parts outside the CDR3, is EPEVTQTPSHQVTQMGQEVILRCVPISNHLYFYWYRQILGQKVEFLVSFYNNEISEKSEIFDDQFSVERPDGSNFTLKIRSTKLEDSAMYFCASSRRGNSPLHFGNGTRLTVT.

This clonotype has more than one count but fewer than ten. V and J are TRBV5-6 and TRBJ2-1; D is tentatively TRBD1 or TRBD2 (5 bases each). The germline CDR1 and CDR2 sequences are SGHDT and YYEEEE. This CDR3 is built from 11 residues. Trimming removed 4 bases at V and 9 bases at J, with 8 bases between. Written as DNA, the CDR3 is TGTGCCAGCAGCCTGGGACCTGAGCAGTTCTTC. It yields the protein CASSLGPEQFF.

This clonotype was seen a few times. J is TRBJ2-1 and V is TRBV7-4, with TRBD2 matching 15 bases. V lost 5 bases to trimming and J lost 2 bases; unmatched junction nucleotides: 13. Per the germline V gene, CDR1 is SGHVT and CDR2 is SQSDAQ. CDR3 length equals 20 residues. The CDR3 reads CASSPRLRTSGGATYNEQFF. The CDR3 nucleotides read TGTGCCAGCAGCCCCCGTTTGAGGACTAGCGGGGGGGCAACCTACAATGAGCAGTTCTTC.

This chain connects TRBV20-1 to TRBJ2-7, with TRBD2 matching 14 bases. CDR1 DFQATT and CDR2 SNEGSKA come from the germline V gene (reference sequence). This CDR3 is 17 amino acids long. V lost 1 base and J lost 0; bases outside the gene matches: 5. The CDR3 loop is CSARGTSGGINSYEQYF. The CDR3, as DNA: TGCAGTGCTAGAGGGACTAGCGGGGGGATCAACTCCTACGAGCAGTACTTC.

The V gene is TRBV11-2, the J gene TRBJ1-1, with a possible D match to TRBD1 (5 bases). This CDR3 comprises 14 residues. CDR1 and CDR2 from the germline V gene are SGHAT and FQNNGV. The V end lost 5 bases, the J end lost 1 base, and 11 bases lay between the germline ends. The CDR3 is CASSRDSRNTEAFF. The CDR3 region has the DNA TGTGCCAGCAGCCGCGACAGTAGGAACACTGAAGCTTTCTTT.